One sample yielded the 17 T cell receptor beta chains listed below, sequenced in a study of shared clonotypes between healthy human individuals. Generated by immunoSEQ multiplex PCR, the TCRdb table keeps only in-frame clones and is missing some. The data contain about 330,000 clones, around 87% of them seen just once; the ten biggest clones take up under 20%. The sequenced material came from memory CD8+ T cells sorted from blood. The subset was: CD45RO+ cells pooled with CCR7-negative TemRA cells. The receptor source for this set is a man between 18 and 35 years old in good health.

V usage is TRBV2 and J usage is TRBJ2-7, with TRBD2 matching over 8 bases. With 3 bases clipped from V and 3 bases from J, the junction kept 7 bases outside the gene matches. The CDR3 has 15 residues. Germline loops: CDR1 SNHLY, CDR2 FYNNEI. The CDR3 sequence: CASSELGLGNYEQYF. DNA of the CDR3: TGTGCCAGCAGTGAGCTGGGACTAGGGAACTACGAGCAGTACTTC. Using reference TRBV2 and TRBJ2-7 for the parts outside the CDR3, the full variable domain is EPEVTQTPSHQVTQMGQEVILRCVPISNHLYFYWYRQILGQKVEFLVSFYNNEISEKSEIFDDQFSVERPDGSNFTLKIRSTKLEDSAMYFCASSELGLGNYEQYFGPGTRLTVT.

The chain couples TRBV5-4 to TRBJ1-1; D call uncertain. V lost 4 bases, J lost 1 base, and 17 bases lay in between. The CDR3 totals 16 residues. Germline V CDR1 and CDR2: SGHNT, YYREEE (reference sequence). CDR3 sequence reads: CASSRMEESWNTEAFF. CDR3 DNA: TGTGCCAGCAGCCGGATGGAGGAGAGTTGGAACACTGAAGCTTTCTTT.

The genes are TRBV27 and TRBJ1-4; a possible D gene is TRBD1 (5 bases). The ends were cut back, 3 bases at V and 13 bases at J, with 15 bases in the middle. Germline lookup yields CDR1 MNHEY and CDR2 SMNVEV (reference sequence). This CDR3 has 13 amino acids. The CDR3 loop is CASSFLGPGRLFF. CDR3 bases: TGTGCCAGCAGTTTCCTGGGACCGGGTAGACTGTTTTTT. Supplemented by reference TRBV27 and TRBJ1-4, the full variable domain reads EAQVTQNPRYLITVTGKKLTVTCSQNMNHEYMSWYRQDPGLGLRQIYYSMNVEVTDKGDVPEGYKVSRKEKRNFPLILESPSPNQTSLYFCASSFLGPGRLFFGSGTQLSVL.

The rearrangement links TRBV27 to TRBJ2-1; 8 bases align to TRBD2. From germline, CDR1 is MNHEY and CDR2 SMNVEV (reference sequence). V lost 6 bases and J lost 7; bases outside the gene matches: 8. This CDR3 is built from 14 residues. CDR3 sequence: CASSPGTSFNEQFF. The CDR3 DNA reads as TGTGCCAGCAGCCCCGGGACTAGTTTTAATGAGCAGTTCTTC.

The chain has TRBV7-8 and TRBJ2-3; 8 positions match TRBD1. CDR3 size: 15 residues. From germline, CDR1 is SGHVS and CDR2 FQNEAQ. J was trimmed by 1 base and V by 3 bases; bases with no gene match: 3. In nucleotides, the CDR3 is TGTGCCAGCAGCTTCAGGGGGCCCGGCACAGATACGCAGTATTTT. Residues: CASSFRGPGTDTQYF.

This chain uses TRBV28 with TRBJ2-7; 7 bases match TRBD1. This CDR3 contains 13 residues. CDR1 and CDR2 (germline): MDHEN, SYDVKM. V gave up 3 bases and J gave up 4 bases; unmatched junction bases: 3. This CDR3 is CASSLDRLYEQYF. Here the CDR3 DNA reads TGTGCCAGCAGTTTGGACAGGTTATACGAGCAGTACTTC. The complete variable domain, with remaining parts taken from reference TRBV28 and TRBJ2-7, reads DVKVTQSSRYLVKRTGEKVFLECVQDMDHENMFWYRQDPGLGLRLIYFSYDVKMKEKGDIPEGYSVSREKKERFSLILESASTNQTSMYLCASSLDRLYEQYFGPGTRLTVT.

The V gene is TRBV7-9, the J gene TRBJ1-1, with 10 bases identical to TRBD1. Germline loops: CDR1 SEHNR, CDR2 FQNEAQ (reference sequence). With V trimmed by 5 bases and J by 0 bases, 3 bases remained unmatched. CDR3 length: 15 residues. The DNA of the CDR3 is TGTGCCAGCAGCCCGACAGGGGGCCTGAACACTGAAGCTTTCTTT. Translated: CASSPTGGLNTEAFF. The variable domain in full, with the rest retrieved from reference TRBV7-9 and TRBJ1-1, is DTGVSQNPRHKITKRGQNVTFRCDPISEHNRLYWYRQTLGQGPEFLTYFQNEAQLEKSRLLSDRFSAERPKGSFSTLEIQRTEQGDSAMYLCASSPTGGLNTEAFFGQGTRLTVV.

The rearrangement joins TRBV2 to TRBJ1-1; the D gene is possibly TRBD1 (5 bases). Germline V CDR1 and CDR2: SNHLY, FYNNEI. The CDR3 sequence is 14 residues long. V was trimmed by 6 bases and J by 8 bases, leaving 19 bases between them. The CDR3 sequence is CASSSGFAVIEAFF. The DNA of the CDR3 is TGTGCCAGCAGCTCAGGGTTCGCGGTTATAGAAGCTTTCTTT.

V gene TRBV5-1 combines with J gene TRBJ2-4; the D is unclear. The CDR3 has 16 amino acids. Germline CDR1 and CDR2: SGHRS and YFSETQ. V was trimmed by 0 bases and J by 2 bases, leaving 12 bases between them. In DNA, the CDR3 is TGCGCCAGCAGCTTGGAGGGCAGGCCAACCAAAAACATTCAGTACTTC. Translating gives CASSLEGRPTKNIQYF.

The chain has TRBV7-9 and TRBJ2-1; D tentatively reads TRBD1 or TRBD2 (5 bases each). In germline, CDR1 is SEHNR, CDR2 FQNEAQ (reference sequence). Trimming shortened V by 4 bases and J by 4 bases, and 17 bases separated the two germline ends. The CDR3 sequence is 16 residues long. The CDR3 reads CASSSTMGERYNEQFF. The CDR3 DNA reads as TGTGCCAGCAGCTCCACGATGGGGGAGCGTTACAATGAGCAGTTCTTC.

The V call is TRBV9, the J call TRBJ2-5; no definite D call. CDR1 is SGDLS, CDR2 YYNGEE, per germline. CDR3 length: 14 amino acids. The germline V and J ends were trimmed by 3 bases and 3 bases, with 12 bases remaining between them. CDR3 coding DNA: TGTGCCAGCAGCGCGTACAGCGACGAAGAGACCCAGTACTTC. Its translation is CASSAYSDEETQYF.

This rearrangement joins TRBV13 to TRBJ2-2, with D tentatively TRBD2 (5 bases). V was trimmed by 0 bases and J by 5 bases, leaving 7 bases between them. The length of the CDR3 is 14 residues. Germline CDR1 reads PRHDT; CDR2 reads FYEKMQ (reference sequence). The CDR3 DNA is TGTGCCAGCAGCTTAGGGTGGAGGACCGGGGAGCTGTTTTTT. Translated: CASSLGWRTGELFF.

The rearrangement joins TRBV6-5 to TRBJ2-5; 7 nucleotides match TRBD2. CDR1 is MNHEY, CDR2 SVGAGI, per germline. This CDR3 is built from 14 residues. Germline trimming cut 0 bases from V and 5 bases from J; bases unmatched to any gene: 3. In nucleotides, the CDR3 is TGTGCCAGCAGTTACTCGATGGGGGGGGAGACCCAGTACTTC. As protein: CASSYSMGGETQYF.

DNA for the CDR3: TGTGCCAGCAGCTTCATAGGGGATGGCTACACCTTC. Its protein product is CASSFIGDGYTF. This rearrangement joins TRBV7-2 to TRBJ1-2; a weak D match, TRBD1 (5 bases). The CDR3 totals 12 residues. CDR1 SGHTA and CDR2 FQGNSA come from the germline V gene. The V gene lost 3 bases and the J gene lost 6 bases, with 8 bases spanning the gap.

This chain connects TRBV6-5 to TRBJ2-3; D perhaps matches TRBD2 (5 bases). In germline, CDR1 is MNHEY, CDR2 SVGAGI. V was clipped by 2 bases and J by 5 bases, with 8 bases between them. This CDR3 has 13 amino acids. The CDR3 sequence is CASSYIGGDTQYF. CDR3 bases: TGTGCCAGCAGTTACATCGGAGGAGATACGCAGTATTTT.

This clone was counted a single time. The chain couples TRBV7-6 to TRBJ1-2; TRBD1 agrees at 11 bases. The germline CDR1 and CDR2 sequences are SGHVS and FNYEAQ. V shed 0 bases, J shed 4 bases, and the junction held 10 bases outside the gene matches. The CDR3 is 18 amino acids. The CDR3 here is CASSLARTGGQSVYGYTF. DNA of the CDR3: TGTGCCAGCAGCTTAGCCCGGACAGGGGGCCAATCCGTCTATGGCTACACCTTC.

The chain links TRBV4-3 to TRBJ1-4; D remains ambiguous. Per germline, CDR1 LGHNA and CDR2 YSLEER. The CDR3 is 12 residues long. V lost 0 bases and J 5 bases, leaving 1 base between the germline ends. This chain's CDR3 is CASSQDNEKLFF. The DNA of the CDR3 is TGCGCCAGCAGCCAAGACAATGAAAAACTGTTTTTT.